Included here is one T cell receptor (beta chain) sequence, with context. Its antigen is not yet known. No per-base quality is available; no much larger clone lies one base away. This sample is part of a study of radiotherapy plus CTLA-4 blockade in lung cancer listed by TCRdb under 2018. The study in broad terms: Objective responses were observed in 18% of enrolled patients, and disease control was achieved in less than 35%. What the research found in general, with its limitations: Increased serum interferon-beta after radiation, together with early dynamic changes in blood T cell clones, were reported to be the strongest predictors of response. After treatment with radiotherapy and ipilimumab, TCR clones that originated in tumors expanded in peripheral blood.

The study tested focal radiation therapy combined with CTLA-4 blockade (ipilimumab) in patients with chemo-refractory metastatic non-small-cell lung cancer. Receptor libraries were prepared by the immunoSEQ multiplex PCR assay. Imported from immuneACCESS, the table was reduced by TCRdb to in-frame sequences with V and J called. These copies leave out some clones; in studies compared against another copy, an unresolved V gene accounts for under half, and the cause of the remainder is not known. Here the sample has 80,000 to 100,000 clones; around nine tenths occur a single time. In total, the top ten clones hold approximately 5% of the sample. Trimming costs V 3 bases and J 3 bases, and their ends lie 17 bases apart. Reading the germline V gene gives CDR1 ENHRY and CDR2 SYGVKD. From the cysteine through the phenylalanine, the CDR3 covers 16 amino acids. Left in the record is the CDR3 DNA by itself, 48 bases read in frame from the first base.

Specimen: peripheral blood, collected from a patient treated with radiotherapy plus ipilimumab. The TCR was taken from a human donor with non-small cell lung cancer that progressed on radiotherapy plus ipilimumab. The rearrangement combines TRBV10-3 with TRBJ2-5; no confident D gene assignment can be made. The CDR3 corresponds to CAISEGLGLREETQYF. The base sequence is TGTGCCATCAGTGAAGGTCTCGGTCTACGCGAAGAGACCCAGTACTTC.